This TCR beta chain was identified in a study of T-cell reconstitution after alpha-beta-depleted transplantation in children. The study's findings and limits: After transplant, high TCRbeta diversity at day 60 in some patients arose from surviving recipient T cells and thymic progenitors. Newly produced T cells mostly provided counts and TCRbeta diversity after one year, as hyperexpanded clones declined. Reportedly, alpha-beta T cells present about two months post-transplant originated from several hundred expanded clones of graft origin.

This clonotype was detected many times. Antigen: not known. TCRbeta library construction was performed incorporating unique molecular identifiers. TCRdb re-called the PCR reads with MiXCR, one entry per CDR3 protein. The table has about 100,000 distinct CDR3 sequences, around 6.4% seen once. The TCR comes from a male patient under 10 years old who had a stem cell transplant for acute lymphoblastic leukemia, so the T cells may come from the graft donor. The starting material was PBMCs, mostly from graft donor cells, obtained 360 days after TCRalphabeta/CD19-depleted stem cell transplant.

The CDR3 DNA reads as TGCAGCGTTGCCATCGGGACTAGCGGGGTACGCGAGCAGTACTTC. It specifies CSVAIGTSGVREQYF. V gene TRBV29-1 combines with J gene TRBJ2-7; TRBD2 matches 13 bases. The trim removed 4 bases at V and 6 bases at J, leaving 9 bases unmatched. CDR3 length equals 15 residues. Germline CDR1 SQVTM, CDR2 ANQGSEA.